This T cell receptor beta chain was identified in a study of control samples from healthy donors and cancer patients. Sequencing used immunoSEQ multiplex PCR; TCRdb keeps in-frame clones, though not all of them. Of under 200,000 clones in the sample, roughly 94% were seen once. CDR1 and CDR2 from the germline V gene are SGHTA and FQGNSA. This CDR3 region has 16 residues. V was clipped by 0 bases and J by 0 bases, with 9 bases between them. The sequence was collected from a woman aged 40 to 55 in good health. Sequences were obtained from blood. V is TRBV7-2 and J is TRBJ1-3, with D unclear. This CDR3 reads CASSLAAPLSGNTIYF. The CDR3 DNA is TGTGCCAGCAGCTTAGCAGCCCCTCTCTCTGGAAACACCATATATTTT.